Listed below are T cell receptor beta chains from one sample, sequenced in a study of CD8 T cells in Susac syndrome. TCRdb used MiXCR to reprocess the immunoSEQ multiplex PCR reads, holding one entry per CDR3 protein. The data contain around 200,000 distinct CDR3 sequences, 85% to 95% of them singletons. Sequencing was performed on CD4+ T cells from PBMCs. These receptors were obtained from a human donor with multiple sclerosis. The CDR3 runs from the conserved cysteine through the conserved F or W. D genes are given only for firm matches.

j_call: TRBJ1-2
d_call: .
v_call: TRBV15
cdr3_aa: CATSRAGPQRRYGYTF

j_call: TRBJ1-1
d_call: .
v_call: TRBV3-1
cdr3_aa: CASSQEGWRNTEAFF

j_call: TRBJ2-1
d_call: .
v_call: TRBV7-3
cdr3_aa: CASSGTRGREQFF

j_call: TRBJ2-1
d_call: .
v_call: TRBV20-1
cdr3_aa: CSASGPSSYNEQFF

j_call: TRBJ1-5
d_call: .
v_call: TRBV6-2/TRBV6-3
cdr3_aa: CASSYGGNQPQHF

j_call: TRBJ2-7
d_call: .
v_call: TRBV30
cdr3_aa: CASSGGSDYEQYF

j_call: TRBJ2-3
d_call: .
v_call: TRBV3-1
cdr3_aa: CASSQGNSGVDTQYF

j_call: TRBJ2-5
d_call: TRBD2
v_call: TRBV30
cdr3_aa: CAWSQLLAVKETQYF

j_call: TRBJ1-2
d_call: TRBD1
v_call: TRBV27
cdr3_aa: CASSPSGQGGYTF

j_call: TRBJ1-1
d_call: .
v_call: TRBV3-1
cdr3_aa: CASSQVFVGRLRRGTEAFF

j_call: TRBJ1-2
d_call: TRBD1
v_call: TRBV14
cdr3_aa: CASSAATGGIYGYTF

j_call: TRBJ2-1
d_call: TRBD2
v_call: TRBV12-5
cdr3_aa: CASVLRGGHEQFF

j_call: TRBJ2-6
d_call: .
v_call: TRBV14
cdr3_aa: CASSQISGANVLTF

j_call: TRBJ2-3
d_call: TRBD2
v_call: TRBV30
cdr3_aa: CAWSRRSGGGTDTQYF

j_call: TRBJ2-1
d_call: .
v_call: TRBV25-1
cdr3_aa: CASQEQFF

j_call: TRBJ2-7
d_call: .
v_call: TRBV29-1
cdr3_aa: CSVASRGASYEQYF

j_call: TRBJ1-6
d_call: .
v_call: TRBV7-9
cdr3_aa: CASSFQDTNNSPLHF

j_call: TRBJ2-3
d_call: TRBD1
v_call: TRBV15
cdr3_aa: CATSRGRTGPPGDTQYF

j_call: TRBJ1-2
d_call: TRBD1
v_call: TRBV4-2
cdr3_aa: CASSQEGQGHGYTF

j_call: TRBJ2-1
d_call: .
v_call: TRBV2
cdr3_aa: CASTEFNEQFF

j_call: TRBJ2-4
d_call: .
v_call: TRBV3-1
cdr3_aa: CASSQGYKNIQYF

j_call: TRBJ2-5
d_call: .
v_call: TRBV18
cdr3_aa: CASSDQETQYF

j_call: TRBJ2-7
d_call: TRBD2
v_call: TRBV29-1
cdr3_aa: CSVGTSGPYEQYF

j_call: TRBJ1-5
d_call: TRBD1
v_call: TRBV24-1
cdr3_aa: CATRGQGGNQPQHF

j_call: TRBJ2-1
d_call: TRBD2
v_call: TRBV20-1
cdr3_aa: CSASVPLAGGHEQFF

j_call: TRBJ2-1
d_call: .
v_call: TRBV7-2
cdr3_aa: CASSLRPHNEQFF

j_call: TRBJ2-1
d_call: .
v_call: TRBV14
cdr3_aa: CASSKTRGREQFF